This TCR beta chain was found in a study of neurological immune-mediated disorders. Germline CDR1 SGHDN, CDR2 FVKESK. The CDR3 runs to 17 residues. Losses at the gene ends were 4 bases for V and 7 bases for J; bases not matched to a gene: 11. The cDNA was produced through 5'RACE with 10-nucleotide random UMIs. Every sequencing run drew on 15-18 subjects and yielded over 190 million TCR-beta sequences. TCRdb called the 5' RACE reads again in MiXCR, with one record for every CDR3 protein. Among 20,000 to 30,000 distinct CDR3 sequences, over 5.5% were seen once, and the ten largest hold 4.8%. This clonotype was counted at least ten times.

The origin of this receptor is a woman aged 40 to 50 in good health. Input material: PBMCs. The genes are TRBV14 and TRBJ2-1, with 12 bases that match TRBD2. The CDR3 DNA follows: TGTGCCAGCAGCCCACATCGACTAGCGGGAGCGTGGAATGAGCAGTTCTTC. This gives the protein CASSPHRLAGAWNEQFF. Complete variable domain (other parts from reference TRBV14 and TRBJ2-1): EAGVTQFPSHSVIEKGQTVTLRCDPISGHDNLYWYRRVMGKEIKFLLHFVKESKQDESGMPNNRFLAERTGGTYSTLKVQPAELEDSGVYFCASSPHRLAGAWNEQFFGPGTRLTVL.